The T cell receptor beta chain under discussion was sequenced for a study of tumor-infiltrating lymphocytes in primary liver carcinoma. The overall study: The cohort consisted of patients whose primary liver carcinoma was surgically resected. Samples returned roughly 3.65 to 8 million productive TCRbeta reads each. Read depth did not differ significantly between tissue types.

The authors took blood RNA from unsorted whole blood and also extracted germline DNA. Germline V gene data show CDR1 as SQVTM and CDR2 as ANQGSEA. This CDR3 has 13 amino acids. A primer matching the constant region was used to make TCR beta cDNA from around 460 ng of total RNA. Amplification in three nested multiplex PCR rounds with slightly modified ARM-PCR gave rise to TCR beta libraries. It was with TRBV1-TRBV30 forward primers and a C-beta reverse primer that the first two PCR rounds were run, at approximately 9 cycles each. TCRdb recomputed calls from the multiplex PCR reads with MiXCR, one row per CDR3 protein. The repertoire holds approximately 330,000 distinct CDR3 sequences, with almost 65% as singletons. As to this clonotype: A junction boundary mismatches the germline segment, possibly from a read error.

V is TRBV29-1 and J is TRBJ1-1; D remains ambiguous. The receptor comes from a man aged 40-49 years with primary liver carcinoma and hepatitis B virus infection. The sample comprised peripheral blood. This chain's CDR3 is CSVATGPLGEAFF. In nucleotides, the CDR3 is TGTAGCGTTGCCACCGGTCCCTTGGGTGAAGCTTTCTTT.